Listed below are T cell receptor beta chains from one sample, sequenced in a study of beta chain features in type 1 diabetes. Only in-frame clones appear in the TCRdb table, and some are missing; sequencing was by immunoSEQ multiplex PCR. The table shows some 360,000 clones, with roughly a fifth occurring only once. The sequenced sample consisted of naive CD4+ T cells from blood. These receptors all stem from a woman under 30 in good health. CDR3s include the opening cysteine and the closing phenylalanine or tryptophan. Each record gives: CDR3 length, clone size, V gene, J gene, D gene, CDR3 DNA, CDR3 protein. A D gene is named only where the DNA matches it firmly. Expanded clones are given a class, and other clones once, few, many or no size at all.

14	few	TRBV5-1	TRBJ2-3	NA	TGCGCCAGCAGCTTGGCCGCGGGAACAGATACGCAGTATTTT	CASSLAAGTDTQYF
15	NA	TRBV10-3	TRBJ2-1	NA	TGTGCCTCCAAAGAGGCGGGGGCCGGGTACAATGAGCAGTTCTTC	CASKEAGAGYNEQFF
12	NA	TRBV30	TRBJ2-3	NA	TGTGCCTGGAGTGGCACCAGGGATACGCAGTATTTT	CAWSGTRDTQYF
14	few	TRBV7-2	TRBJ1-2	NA	TGTGCCAGCAGCTTAGCCCCCGGGGCCCCGGGAGACACCTTC	CASSLAPGAPGDTF
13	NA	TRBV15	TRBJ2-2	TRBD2	TGTGCCACAAGACTAGCGAGCGCCGGGGAGCTGTTTTTT	CATRLASAGELFF
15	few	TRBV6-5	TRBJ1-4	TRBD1	TGTGCCAGCAGTTACTCGACAGGGACCAATGAAAAACTGTTTTTT	CASSYSTGTNEKLFF
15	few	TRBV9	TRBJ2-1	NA	TGTGCCAGCAGCCTCACGGGACTGTTCTCCAATGAGCAGTTCTTC	CASSLTGLFSNEQFF
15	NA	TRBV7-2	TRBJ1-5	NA	TGTGCCAGCAGCTTAGGACACTCGATCCCTATTTCCCAGCATTTT	CASSLGHSIPISQHF
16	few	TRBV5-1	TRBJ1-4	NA	TGCGCCAGCAGCTTAGACGGGAGTGCAACTAATGAAAAACTGTTTTTT	CASSLDGSATNEKLFF
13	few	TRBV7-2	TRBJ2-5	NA	TGTGCCAGCAGCTTAGGCCTCGGGGAGACCCAGTACTTC	CASSLGLGETQYF
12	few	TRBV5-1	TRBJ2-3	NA	TGCGCCAGCAGCTTGGCTGCAGATACGCAGTATTTT	CASSLAADTQYF
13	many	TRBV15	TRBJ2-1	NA	TGTGCCACCAGCAGAGATGTCATACTGGAGCAGTTCTTC	CATSRDVILEQFF
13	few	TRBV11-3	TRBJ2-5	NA	TGTGCCAGCAGCTTCCTCCAGCAAGAGACCCAGTACTTC	CASSFLQQETQYF
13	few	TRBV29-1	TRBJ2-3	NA	TGCAGCGTGGGGGGGCGGCGGGCAGATACGCAGTATTTT	CSVGGRRADTQYF
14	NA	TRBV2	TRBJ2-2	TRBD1	TGTGCCAGCAGAAGGGACAGCCCCACCGGGGAGCTGTTTTTT	CASRRDSPTGELFF
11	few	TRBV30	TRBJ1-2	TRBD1	TGTGCCTGGAGCTCAGGGGGTCGCTACACCTTC	CAWSSGGRYTF
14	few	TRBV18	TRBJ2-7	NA	TGTGCCAGCTCACCAGAGAGTTTCGCCTACGAGCAGTACTTC	CASSPESFAYEQYF
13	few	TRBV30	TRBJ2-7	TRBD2	TGTGCCTGGACCCTAGCGGGTTCCTACGAGCAGTACTTC	CAWTLAGSYEQYF
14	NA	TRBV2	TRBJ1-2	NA	TGTGCCAGCAGTGTCACAGGGCCCAACTATGGCTACACCTTC	CASSVTGPNYGYTF
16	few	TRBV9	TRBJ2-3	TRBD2	TGTGCCAGCAGCTTGGGACTAGCGGGGGGTACAGATACGCAGTATTTT	CASSLGLAGGTDTQYF
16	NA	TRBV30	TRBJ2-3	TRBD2	TGTGCCTGGAGTCCTGGGGGACTAGCGGGAGGGGATACGCAGTATTTT	CAWSPGGLAGGDTQYF
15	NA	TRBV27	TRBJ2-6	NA	TGTGCCAGCAGATGGGGCAGCTCTGGGGCCAACGTCCTGACTTTC	CASRWGSSGANVLTF
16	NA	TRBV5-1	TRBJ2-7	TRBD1	TGCGCCAGCAGCTTGCTTCCGTCAGGGGGCTTGGACGAGCAGTACTTC	CASSLLPSGGLDEQYF
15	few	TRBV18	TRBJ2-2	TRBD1	TGTGCCAGCTCAGCTGGGACAGGACGGCACGGGGAGCTGTTTTTT	CASSAGTGRHGELFF
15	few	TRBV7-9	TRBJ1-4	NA	TGTGCCAGCAGTCCCCTCGGGTACGGATCTGAAAAACTGTTTTTT	CASSPLGYGSEKLFF
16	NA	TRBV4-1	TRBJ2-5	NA	TGCGCCAGCAGCCAAACCAGGGGAGAAGGGCAAGAGACCCAGTACTTC	CASSQTRGEGQETQYF
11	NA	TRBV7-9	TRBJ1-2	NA	TGTGCCAGCAGCTTTAGGGGAAGCTACACCTTC	CASSFRGSYTF
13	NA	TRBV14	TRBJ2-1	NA	TGTGCCAGCAGCCAAGATTTACGGAGGGAGCAGTTCTTC	CASSQDLRREQFF
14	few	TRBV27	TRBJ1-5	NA	TGTGCCAGCAGTCACCCTCGCCCAGGGGTGCCCCAGCATTTT	CASSHPRPGVPQHF
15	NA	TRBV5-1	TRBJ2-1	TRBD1	TGCGCCAGCAGCTTAACAGGGGCGTCCTACAATGAGCAGTTCTTC	CASSLTGASYNEQFF
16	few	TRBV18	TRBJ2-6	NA	TGTGCCAGCTCACCTAAAGCAGGGGCTGGGGCCAACGTCCTGACTTTC	CASSPKAGAGANVLTF
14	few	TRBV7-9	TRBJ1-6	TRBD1	TGTGCCAGCAGCTCTGGACAGGCTTATTCACCCCTCCACTTT	CASSSGQAYSPLHF
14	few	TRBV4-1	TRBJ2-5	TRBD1	TGCGCCAGCAGCCTAGGACAGGGGGGAGAGACCCAGTACTTC	CASSLGQGGETQYF
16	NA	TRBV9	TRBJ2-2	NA	TGTGCCAGCAGCGTCAGCACGTGGACAGCGAGCGGGGAGCTGTTTTTT	CASSVSTWTASGELFF
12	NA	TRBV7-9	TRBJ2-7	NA	TGTGCCAGCAGCCCCCCCGGGGGTGAGCAGTACTTC	CASSPPGGEQYF
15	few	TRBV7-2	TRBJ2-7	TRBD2	TGTGCCAGCAGCTTACGCGGGGGGGCCCCCTACGAGCAGTACTTC	CASSLRGGAPYEQYF
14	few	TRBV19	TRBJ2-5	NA	TGTGCCAGTAGTATCCCACTAGCCGGGGAGACCCAGTACTTC	CASSIPLAGETQYF
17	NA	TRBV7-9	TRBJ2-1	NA	TGTGCCAGCAGCTTAAGAGTTCGACTACACCTCGGGAATGAGCAGTTCTTC	CASSLRVRLHLGNEQFF
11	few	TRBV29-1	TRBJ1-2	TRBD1	TGCAGCGTTGCAGGGGGACGGGGCTACACCTTC	CSVAGGRGYTF
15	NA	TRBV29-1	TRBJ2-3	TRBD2	TGCAGCGTTGAAGGACTAGCGGGAGGGCGAGATACGCAGTATTTT	CSVEGLAGGRDTQYF
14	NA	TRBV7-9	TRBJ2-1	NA	TGTGCCAGCAGCTTAGTAGGTAGCAACAATGAGCAGTTCTTC	CASSLVGSNNEQFF
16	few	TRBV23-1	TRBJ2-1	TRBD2	TGCGCCAGCCCTAGTCGGCGGGAGGGCCCGAGCGATGAGCAGTTCTTC	CASPSRREGPSDEQFF
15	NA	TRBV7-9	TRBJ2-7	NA	TGTGCCAGCAGCTTATTTCAGGAGGGGTCCTACGAGCAGTACTTC	CASSLFQEGSYEQYF
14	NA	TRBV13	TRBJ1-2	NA	TGTGCCAGCAGCTTCCGGGGGAAAGGATATGGCTACACCTTC	CASSFRGKGYGYTF
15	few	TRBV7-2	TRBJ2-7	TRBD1	TGTGCCAGCAGCAAAACGGGACAGGGATCCTACGAGCAGTACTTC	CASSKTGQGSYEQYF
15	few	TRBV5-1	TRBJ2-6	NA	TGCGCCAGCAGCTTGGCAGGGGTTGGGGCCAACGTCCTGACTTTC	CASSLAGVGANVLTF
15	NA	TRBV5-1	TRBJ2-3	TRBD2	TGCGCCAGCAGCTCACCGGGACTAGAGACAGATACGCAGTATTTT	CASSSPGLETDTQYF
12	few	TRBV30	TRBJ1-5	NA	TGTGCCTGGAGGGACACATATCAGCCCCAGCATTTT	CAWRDTYQPQHF
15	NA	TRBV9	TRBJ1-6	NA	TGTGCCAGCAGCGTAGAAGGAAGGGGCTGGTCACCCCTCCACTTT	CASSVEGRGWSPLHF